The 20 T cell receptor beta chains presented below share a single source sample, sequenced in a study of shared clonotypes between healthy human individuals. The table came from immunoSEQ multiplex PCR; TCRdb's copy has only in-frame clones and leaves some out. The data contain hundreds of thousands of clones, over 65% of them seen just once; the ten biggest clones take up around 1.6%. The specimen was memory CD4+ T cells sorted from blood. Sample subset: CD45RA-negative fraction. The receptors shown here come from a woman younger than 45 in good health.

CDR3 DNA: TGTGCCAGTCTAGAGCGGGAGTCCTACAATGAGCAGTTCTTC. The encoded protein is CASLERESYNEQFF. The genes are TRBV6-6 and TRBJ2-1, with 8 bases identical to TRBD2. The V gene end was trimmed by 9 bases and the J gene end by 1 base; junction bases not matched to a gene: 5. Per the germline V gene, CDR1 is MNHNY and CDR2 is SVGAGI (reference sequence). This CDR3 has 14 amino acids.

The chain recombines TRBV7-6 with TRBJ2-7; 12 bases are shared with TRBD2. The germline CDR1 and CDR2 sequences are SGHVS and FNYEAQ. Losses at the gene ends were 5 bases for V and 2 bases for J; bases not matched to a gene: 4. CDR3 length equals 15 residues. CDR3 amino acids: CASSQGLAGTYEQYF. In DNA, the CDR3 is TGTGCCAGCAGCCAAGGACTAGCGGGGACCTACGAGCAGTACTTC.

This clone was seen more than once but under ten times. The CDR3 sequence is CAISVQGNTEAFF. The CDR3 region has the DNA TGTGCCATCAGTGTACAGGGGAACACTGAAGCTTTCTTT. The V call is TRBV10-3, the J call TRBJ1-1; a possible D gene is TRBD1 (6 bases). Germline V gene lookup returns CDR1 ENHRY and CDR2 SYGVKD. This CDR3 comprises 13 residues. Trimming removed 4 bases at V and 1 base at J, with 7 bases between.

The chain has TRBV27 and TRBJ2-2; TRBD2 aligns across 12 bases. The CDR3 sequence is 17 residues long. V was clipped by 6 bases and J by 1 base; unmatched bases: 6. CDR1 is MNHEY and CDR2 is SMNVEV in the germline V gene (reference sequence). The CDR3 nucleotides are TGTGCCAGCAGCCGCCCGGGACTAGCGGGGAACACCGGGGAGCTGTTTTTT. Its protein is CASSRPGLAGNTGELFF.

This clone has only a few counts. The chain is built from TRBV6-5 and TRBJ1-2, with 10 bases fitting TRBD1. Germline trimming cut 5 bases from V and 7 bases from J; bases unmatched to any gene: 7. Germline V CDR1 and CDR2: MNHEY, SVGAGI. The CDR3 consists of 14 residues. CDR3 DNA: TGTGCCAGCAGTAAAGACAGGGGGCTAGGTGGCTACACCTTC. Its protein is CASSKDRGLGGYTF.

The chain uses TRBV28 and TRBJ1-1; 8 nucleotides align to TRBD1. V dropped 7 bases and J dropped 5; count of bases not matched to a gene: 9. The CDR3 extends over 14 amino acids. Germline CDR1 is MDHEN and CDR2 is SYDVKM. CDR3 sequence: CASILGQGGTEAFF. CDR3 coding DNA: TGTGCCAGCATCCTTGGACAGGGCGGTACTGAAGCTTTCTTT.

This chain uses TRBV28 with TRBJ1-2; 7 bases fit TRBD1. V was pared by 6 bases and J by 4 bases, with 5 bases of the junction left unmatched. The germline gives CDR1 MDHEN, CDR2 SYDVKM. The CDR3 sequence is 13 residues long. CDR3 bases: TGTGCCAGCAGACCCACAGGGGTCTATGGCTACACCTTC. Protein: CASRPTGVYGYTF.

V and J are TRBV5-1 and TRBJ2-3, with D possibly being TRBD1 (6 bases). The V and J ends lost 4 bases and 3 bases respectively, with 21 bases between them. Germline loops: CDR1 SGHRS, CDR2 YFSETQ. This CDR3 comprises 17 residues. The CDR3 reads CASSPRVAGAKTDTQYF. CDR3 bases: TGCGCCAGCAGCCCCCGGGTTGCAGGGGCAAAAACAGATACGCAGTATTTT.

For the CDR3, the DNA is TGTGCCAGCAGGACAGGGGGCACCTACGAGCAGTACTTC. Protein product: CASRTGGTYEQYF. The chain combines TRBV28 with TRBJ2-7; 10 bases agree with TRBD1. This CDR3 comprises 13 residues. V trimming: 6 bases; J trimming: 2 bases; junction bases outside the gene matches: 1. CDR1 is MDHEN, CDR2 SYDVKM, per germline.

The chain employs TRBV6-6 and TRBJ2-7; 12 bases are shared with TRBD2. The length of the CDR3 is 13 residues. The trim removed 8 bases at V and 7 bases at J, leaving 6 bases unmatched. The germline V gene has CDR1 MNHNY and CDR2 SVGAGI (reference sequence). CDR3 loop: CASQTSGRREQYF. CDR3 coding DNA: TGTGCCAGCCAAACTAGCGGGAGGAGGGAGCAGTACTTC.

The J gene is TRBJ2-7, the V gene TRBV28, with TRBD2 as a possible D gene (6 bases). Deletions cut 6 bases from V and 5 bases from J, with 11 bases between. The CDR3 runs to 12 residues. CDR1 is MDHEN and CDR2 is SYDVKM in the germline V gene. The CDR3: CASRETSNEQYF. Here the CDR3 DNA reads TGTGCCAGCAGAGAAACTAGCAACGAGCAGTACTTC.

The sample holds one count of this clone. The gene calls are TRBV28 and TRBJ2-1, with TRBD1 identical over 7 bases. The CDR3 runs 15 residues. Germline V gene data show CDR1 as MDHEN and CDR2 as SYDVKM. Trimming took 10 bases from V and 3 from J; bases not matched to a gene: 12. The DNA for the CDR3 is TGTGCCACTACCAAAGGGGACAGTTTCTACAATGAGCAGTTCTTC. This codes for CATTKGDSFYNEQFF.

The chain couples TRBV7-6 to TRBJ2-1; TRBD2 matches at 15 bases. Germline V CDR1 and CDR2: SGHVS, FNYEAQ. The J segment lost 7 bases and the V segment lost 4 bases, leaving 5 bases of the junction unmatched. This CDR3 comprises 16 residues. CDR3 residues: CASSSPGTSGGNEQFF. The CDR3 DNA sequence: TGTGCCAGCAGCTCCCCCGGGACTAGCGGGGGGAATGAGCAGTTCTTC.

A note on this clone: Other nucleotide sequences in the sample specify the same CDR3. This chain connects TRBV5-4 to TRBJ1-5; D remains ambiguous. Germline V gives CDR1 SGHNT, CDR2 YYREEE (reference sequence). CDR3 length equals 13 residues. Trimming took 0 bases from V and 4 from J, leaving 5 bases between them. CDR3 sequence reads: CASSLAGNQPQHF. Written as DNA, the CDR3 is TGTGCCAGCAGCTTGGCAGGTAATCAGCCCCAGCATTTT. The full variable domain, with the rest looked up from reference TRBV5-4 and TRBJ1-5, is ETGVTQSPTHLIKTRGQQVTLRCSSQSGHNTVSWYQQALGQGPQFIFQYYREEENGRGNFPPRFSGLQFPNYSSELNVNALELDDSALYLCASSLAGNQPQHFGDGTRLSIL.

The chain recombines TRBV10-1 with TRBJ1-1, with unresolved D. This CDR3 is 12 amino acids long. Germline CDR1 reads WNHNN; CDR2 reads SYGVQD (reference sequence). V gave up 11 bases and J gave up 0 bases, with 10 bases separating them. The CDR3 nucleotides read TGCGCCGTTACTATTATGAACACTGAAGCTTTCTTT. Its protein is CAVTIMNTEAFF.

A few counts support this clone. This sequence joins TRBV5-1 and TRBJ1-2; 8 bases are shared with TRBD1. CDR3 length: 15 residues. Germline CDR1 SGHRS, CDR2 YFSETQ. V was clipped by 4 bases and J by 8 bases; unmatched bases: 13. CDR3: CASSRTTTGEEGYTF. DNA for the CDR3: TGCGCCAGCAGCCGAACCACGACAGGGGAGGAGGGCTACACCTTC. Variable domain in full (rest from reference TRBV5-1 and TRBJ1-2): KAGVTQTPRYLIKTRGQQVTLSCSPISGHRSVSWYQQTPGQGLQFLFEYFSETQRNKGNFPGRFSGRQFSNSRSEMNVSTLELGDSALYLCASSRTTTGEEGYTFGSGTRLTVV.

The CDR3 is CASSPGATPLYGYTF. CDR3 DNA: TGTGCCAGCAGCCCCGGGGCAACGCCACTATATGGCTACACCTTC. The rearrangement links TRBV6-5 to TRBJ1-2; a weak D match, TRBD1 (5 bases). The germline CDR1 and CDR2 sequences are MNHEY and SVGAGI. There are 15 residues in the CDR3. Between the trimmed V and J ends, which lost 6 bases and 5 bases, there was a span of 19 bases.

The J gene is TRBJ2-3, the V gene TRBV5-4; 11 nucleotides line up with TRBD2. The CDR3 covers 16 residues. Germline trimming cut 1 base from V and 3 bases from J; bases unmatched to any gene: 4. Germline V gene data show CDR1 as SGHNT and CDR2 as YYREEE (reference sequence). CDR3 DNA: TGTGCCAGCAGCTTGAAACTAGCGGGAGTGACAGATACGCAGTATTTT. It codes for CASSLKLAGVTDTQYF.

The rearrangement joins TRBV11-3 to TRBJ2-1, with D possibly matching TRBD1 (6 bases). This CDR3 region has 13 residues. V was trimmed by 5 bases and J by 5 bases, leaving 10 bases between them. CDR1 and CDR2 from the germline V gene are SGHNT and YENEEA. The CDR3 loop is CASSRGLDNEQFF. CDR3 DNA sequence: TGTGCCAGCAGCAGGGGGTTGGACAATGAGCAGTTCTTC.

As concerns this clone: Other DNA sequences in the sample encode the same CDR3. The rearrangement joins TRBV19 to TRBJ2-1, with 8 bases fitting TRBD1. The V gene end was trimmed by 0 bases and the J gene end by 4 bases; junction bases not matched to a gene: 8. The CDR3 has 17 residues. Germline loops: CDR1 LNHDA, CDR2 SQIVND (reference sequence). CDR3 in amino acids: CASSIDSGTGGYNEQFF. Written as DNA, the CDR3 is TGTGCCAGTAGTATAGATTCCGGGACAGGAGGTTACAATGAGCAGTTCTTC.